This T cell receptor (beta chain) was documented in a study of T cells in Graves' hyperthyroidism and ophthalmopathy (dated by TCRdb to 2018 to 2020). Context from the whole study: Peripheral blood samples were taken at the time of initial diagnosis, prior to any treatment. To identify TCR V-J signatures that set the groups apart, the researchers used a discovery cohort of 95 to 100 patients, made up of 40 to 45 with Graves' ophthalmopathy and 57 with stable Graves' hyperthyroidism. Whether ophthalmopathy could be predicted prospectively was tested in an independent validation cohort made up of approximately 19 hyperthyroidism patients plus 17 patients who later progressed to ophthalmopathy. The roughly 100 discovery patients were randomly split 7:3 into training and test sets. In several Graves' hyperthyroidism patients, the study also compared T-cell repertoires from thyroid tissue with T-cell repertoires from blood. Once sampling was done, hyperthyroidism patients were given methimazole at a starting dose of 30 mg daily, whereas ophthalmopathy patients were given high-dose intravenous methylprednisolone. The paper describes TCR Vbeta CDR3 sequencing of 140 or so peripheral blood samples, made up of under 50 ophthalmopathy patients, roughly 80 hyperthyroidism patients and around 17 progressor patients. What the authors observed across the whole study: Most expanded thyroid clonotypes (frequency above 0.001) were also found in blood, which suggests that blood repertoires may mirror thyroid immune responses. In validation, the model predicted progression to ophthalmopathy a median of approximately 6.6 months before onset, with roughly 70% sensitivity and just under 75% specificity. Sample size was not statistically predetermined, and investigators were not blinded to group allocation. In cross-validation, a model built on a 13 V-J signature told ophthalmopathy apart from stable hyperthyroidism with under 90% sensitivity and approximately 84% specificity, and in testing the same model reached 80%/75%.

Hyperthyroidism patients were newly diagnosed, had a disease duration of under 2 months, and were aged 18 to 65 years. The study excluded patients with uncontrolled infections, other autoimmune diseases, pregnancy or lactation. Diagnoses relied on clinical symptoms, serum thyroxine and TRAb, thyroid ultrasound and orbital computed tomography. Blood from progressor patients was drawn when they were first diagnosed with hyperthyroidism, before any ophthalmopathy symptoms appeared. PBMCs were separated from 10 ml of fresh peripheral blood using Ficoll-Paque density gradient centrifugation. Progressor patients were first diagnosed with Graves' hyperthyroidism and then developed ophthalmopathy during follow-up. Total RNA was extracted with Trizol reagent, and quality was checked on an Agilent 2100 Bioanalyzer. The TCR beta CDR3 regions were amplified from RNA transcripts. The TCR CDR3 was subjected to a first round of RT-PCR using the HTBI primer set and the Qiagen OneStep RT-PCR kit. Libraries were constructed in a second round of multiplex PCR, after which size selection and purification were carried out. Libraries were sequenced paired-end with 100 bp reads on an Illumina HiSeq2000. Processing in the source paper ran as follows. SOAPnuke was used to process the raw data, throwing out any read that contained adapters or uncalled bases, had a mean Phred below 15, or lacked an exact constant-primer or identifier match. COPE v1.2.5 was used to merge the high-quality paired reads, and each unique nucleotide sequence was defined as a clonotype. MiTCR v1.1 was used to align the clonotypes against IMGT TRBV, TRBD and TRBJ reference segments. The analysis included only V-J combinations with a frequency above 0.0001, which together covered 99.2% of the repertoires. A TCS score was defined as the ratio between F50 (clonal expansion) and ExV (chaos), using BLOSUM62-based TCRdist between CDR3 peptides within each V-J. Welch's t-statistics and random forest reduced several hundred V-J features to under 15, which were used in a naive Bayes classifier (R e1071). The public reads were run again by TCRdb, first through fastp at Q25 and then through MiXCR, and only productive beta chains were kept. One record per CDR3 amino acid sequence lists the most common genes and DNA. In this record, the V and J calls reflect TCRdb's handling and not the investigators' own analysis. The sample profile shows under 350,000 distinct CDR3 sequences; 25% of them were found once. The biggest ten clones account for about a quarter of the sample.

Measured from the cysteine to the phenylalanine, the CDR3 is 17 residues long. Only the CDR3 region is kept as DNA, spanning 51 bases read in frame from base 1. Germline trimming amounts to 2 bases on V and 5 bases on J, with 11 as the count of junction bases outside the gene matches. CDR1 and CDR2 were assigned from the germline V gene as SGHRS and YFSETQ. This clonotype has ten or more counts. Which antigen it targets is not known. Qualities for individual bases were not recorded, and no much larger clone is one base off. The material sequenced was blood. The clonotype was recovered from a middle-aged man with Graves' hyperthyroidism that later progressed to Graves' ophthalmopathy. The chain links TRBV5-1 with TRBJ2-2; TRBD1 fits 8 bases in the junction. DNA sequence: TGCGCCAGCAGCTTAGGACAGGGAATGATGAGGACCGGGGAGCTGTTTTTT. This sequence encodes CASSLGQGMMRTGELFF.